This T cell receptor (beta chain) stems from a study of shared clonotypes between healthy human individuals. For each subset, genomic DNA was distributed in equal portions over several immunoSEQ plates. The DNA input per sorted-subset replicate PCR was 200 ng, corresponding to 25,000 to 30,000 T cell genomes. Assay: immunoSEQ multiplex PCR; the TCRdb copy retains only in-frame clones and omits some. This sample carries over a million clones, roughly 70% of them seen once, and the ten largest clones take approximately 1.5%. The CDR3 is made up of 12 amino acids. V lost 10 bases to trimming and J lost 5 bases, with 14 bases between them. Germline V lookup: CDR1 MNHEY, CDR2 SVGAGI. The table lists this clone with a few counts.

The sequenced sample consisted of memory CD4+ T cells sorted from blood. The subset was: CD45RA-negative fraction. The source of this sequence is a man younger than 35 in good health. The J gene is TRBJ1-2, the V gene TRBV6-5; unclear D gene. The CDR3 DNA follows: TGTGCCACCAAAATGACGGGATATGGCTACACCTTC. Translating it yields CATKMTGYGYTF.